The clone carrying this T cell receptor (beta chain) was picked up many times. The antigen remains undetermined. The data derive from a study of response to subunit inactivated influenza vaccine. Study-wide findings and caveats: It was the authors' suggestion that each seasonal influenza vaccination recruits few new T cells.

Using its own MiXCR run on the RT-PCR reads, TCRdb lists one record per CDR3 protein. The sample lists around 570,000 distinct CDR3 sequences, approximately 7.7% occurring once. This sample comprised PBMCs from blood, obtained less than 30 months after vaccination. The source is a man aged 45 to 75 who received an inactivated influenza vaccine.

The DNA for the CDR3 is TGTGCCAGCAGCCAAGAGGGGGGGGCCTACAATGAGCAGTTCTTC. Translated: CASSQEGGAYNEQFF. The rearrangement links TRBV3-1 to TRBJ2-1; 7 positions agree with TRBD2. V was pared by 0 bases and J by 2 bases, with 1 base of the junction left unmatched. CDR1 is LGHDT and CDR2 is YNNKEL in the germline V gene (reference sequence). CDR3 length: 15 amino acids.